A single sample is the source of the 24 T cell receptor beta chains below, sequenced in a study of control samples from healthy donors and cancer patients. The protocol was immunoSEQ multiplex PCR, while the TCRdb copy is restricted to in-frame clones and leaves out a portion. The sample lists some 87,000 clones, roughly 82% occurring once. The sequenced material came from PBMCs. These receptors all come from a man in his 60s with head and neck cancer.

V gene TRBV14 combines with J gene TRBJ2-7; 9 nucleotides line up with TRBD1. Germline CDR1 is SGHDN and CDR2 is FVKESK. This CDR3 has 18 residues. The junction had 15 bases not matched to a gene; V was cut back by 0 bases and J by 6 bases. This CDR3 is CASSQDLTGGRSFGEQYF. The CDR3, as DNA: TGTGCCAGCAGCCAAGATCTTACAGGGGGCCGAAGCTTTGGCGAGCAGTACTTC.

The chain uses TRBV29-1 and TRBJ1-2; possible D gene TRBD1, 6 bases. The germline gives CDR1 SQVTM, CDR2 ANQGSEA. This CDR3 is built from 13 residues. V lost 4 bases and J lost 4, with 13 bases in between. The CDR3 loop reads CSVAGGEGYGYTF. CDR3 nucleotide sequence: TGCAGCGTTGCGGGGGGCGAGGGCTATGGCTACACCTTC.

The chain is built from TRBV19 and TRBJ1-1; D ambiguous. The V and J ends lost 7 bases and 1 base respectively, with 13 bases between them. Germline assignment: CDR1 LNHDA and CDR2 SQIVND (reference sequence). This CDR3 contains 14 residues. The CDR3 spells CASTPVGRNTEAFF. The DNA for the CDR3 is TGTGCCAGTACTCCTGTGGGCAGGAACACTGAAGCTTTCTTT. The entire variable domain, with the rest obtained from reference TRBV19 and TRBJ1-1, is as follows: DGGITQSPKYLFRKEGQNVTLSCEQNLNHDAMYWYRQDPGQGLRLIYYSQIVNDFQKGDIAEGYSVSREKKESFPLTVTSAQKNPTAFYLCASTPVGRNTEAFFGQGTRLTVV.

This clone was counted between two and nine times. The CDR3 here is CASSSTLGAGGYEQYF. CDR3 bases: TGCGCCAGCAGCTCGACGCTGGGAGCGGGAGGCTACGAGCAGTACTTC. This chain links TRBV5-1 with TRBJ2-7; 9 bases map to TRBD2. This CDR3 has 16 amino acids. Germline trimming cut 3 bases from V and 3 bases from J; bases unmatched to any gene: 10. From germline, CDR1 is SGHRS and CDR2 YFSETQ.

V and J are TRBV3-1 (or the pseudogene TRBV3-2) and TRBJ1-1; D gene unclear. This CDR3 comprises 16 residues. The germline V and J ends were trimmed by 4 bases and 0 bases, with 15 bases remaining between them. Germline-derived CDR1 and CDR2 are LGHDT and YNNKEL (reference sequence). The CDR3 DNA reads TGTGCCAGCAGCCCCGGCATTGCGGCCATGAACACTGAAGCTTTCTTT. Translating gives CASSPGIAAMNTEAFF.

The V and J genes are TRBV3-1 (or the pseudogene TRBV3-2) and TRBJ2-5; 15 nucleotides align to TRBD2. V gave up 4 bases and J gave up 4 bases; unmatched junction bases: 4. Per the germline V gene, CDR1 is LGHDT and CDR2 is YNNKEL (reference sequence). The CDR3 is made up of 16 amino acids. CDR3 sequence: CASSRTSGRAGETQYF. DNA of the CDR3: TGTGCCAGCAGCCGGACTAGCGGGAGGGCGGGAGAGACCCAGTACTTC.

This chain uses TRBV27 with TRBJ1-5; D is uncertain. The CDR3 length is 17 residues. Germline loops: CDR1 MNHEY, CDR2 SMNVEV (reference sequence). V was pared by 5 bases and J by 5 bases, with 22 bases between. In nucleotides, the CDR3 is TGTGCCAGCAGTCCTATCGGCTTACCGCCGGGGTATCAGCCCCAGCATTTT. Protein sequence: CASSPIGLPPGYQPQHF.

DNA of the CDR3: TGTGCCAGCAGGATGTTAGACAGGAACACCGGGGAGCTGTTTTTT. Protein product: CASRMLDRNTGELFF. The rearrangement uses TRBV27 and TRBJ2-2; tentative D call: TRBD1 (5 bases). Germline V CDR1 and CDR2: MNHEY, SMNVEV (reference sequence). Trimming pared 6 bases from V and 1 base from J, leaving 12 bases between. The CDR3 length is 15 residues.

J is TRBJ1-1 and V is TRBV4-1, with D unresolved. Germline-derived CDR1 and CDR2 are MGHRA and YSYEKL. This CDR3 region has 18 residues. With 0 bases removed from V and 1 base from J, the gap between germline ends came to 18 bases. CDR3 DNA: TGCGCCAGCAGCCAAGATATCCCCAGGAAAAACGGGAACACTGAAGCTTTCTTT. This sequence encodes CASSQDIPRKNGNTEAFF.

This clone was recorded once. The chain has TRBV10-3 and TRBJ2-3; tentative D call: TRBD1 (5 bases). The CDR3 totals 16 residues. Germline V lookup: CDR1 ENHRY, CDR2 SYGVKD. Trimming removed 0 bases at V and 2 bases at J, with 12 bases between. The CDR3 DNA sequence: TGTGCCATCAGTGAGTCTGGGTGGGGCCTCACAGATACGCAGTATTTT. Protein product: CAISESGWGLTDTQYF.

This clone was counted once. This chain connects TRBV27 to TRBJ2-3; 9 bases line up with TRBD2. The CDR3 loop spans 14 amino acids. CDR1 is MNHEY and CDR2 is SMNVEV in the germline V gene (reference sequence). V was pared by 4 bases and J by 7 bases, with 6 bases of the junction left unmatched. The CDR3 DNA follows: TGTGCCAGCAGTTACAATAGCGGGAGATATACGCAGTATTTT. As protein: CASSYNSGRYTQYF.

J is TRBJ1-5 and V is TRBV19; D may be TRBD1 (5 bases). V was clipped by 3 bases and J by 1 base, with 7 bases between them. The CDR3 length is 14 residues. Per the germline V gene, CDR1 is LNHDA and CDR2 is SQIVND (reference sequence). CDR3 amino acids: CASSIRDSNQPQHF. CDR3 coding DNA: TGTGCCAGTAGTATTCGGGACAGCAATCAGCCCCAGCATTTT.

This sequence joins TRBV20-1 and TRBJ1-5; D unclear. V lost 3 bases and J lost 5, with 11 bases in between. Looked up from germline, CDR1 is DFQATT and CDR2 is SNEGSKA (reference sequence). CDR3 length: 13 amino acids. The CDR3 DNA reads TGCAGTGCTAGTGCCCAGGAACATCAGCCCCAGCATTTT. This gives the protein CSASAQEHQPQHF.

This clone was picked up one time. CDR3 amino acids: CASSYSTSGHNEQFF. The CDR3 DNA reads as TGTGCCAGCAGTTACTCGACTAGCGGCCACAATGAGCAGTTCTTC. The chain combines TRBV6-5 with TRBJ2-1, with 9 bases matching TRBD2. V lost 0 bases, J lost 5 bases, and 2 bases stayed unmatched. Germline CDR1 reads MNHEY; CDR2 reads SVGAGI. The CDR3 length is 15 residues.

CDR3 sequence reads: CASSLSSRGRAFF. CDR3 DNA sequence: TGTGCCAGCAGCTTAAGCTCCCGGGGGAGAGCTTTCTTT. The V gene is TRBV7-9, the J gene TRBJ1-1, with a weak D call TRBD1 (5 bases). The CDR3 totals 13 residues. The germline V gene has CDR1 SEHNR and CDR2 FQNEAQ (reference sequence). Trimming stripped 2 bases from V and 10 bases from J, with 14 bases between.

The chain recombines TRBV5-5 with TRBJ2-5; D could derive from TRBD1 or TRBD2 (5 bases each). V was shortened by 5 bases and J by 5 bases, with 19 bases between the two germline ends. Germline lookup yields CDR1 SGHKS and CDR2 YYEKEE (reference sequence). The CDR3 is 15 amino acids. Here the CDR3 reads CASRLRDGEWETQYF. The CDR3 DNA is TGTGCCAGCAGACTCCGGGACGGGGAGTGGGAGACCCAGTACTTC.

V is TRBV6-5 and J is TRBJ2-4, with TRBD1 matching 9 bases. The CDR3 is made up of 15 amino acids. From germline, CDR1 is MNHEY and CDR2 SVGAGI. After removal of 6 bases from V and 0 bases from J, the junction contained 3 bases not matched to a gene. The DNA of the CDR3 is TGTGCCAGCAGGGGACAGGGACTAGCCAAAAACATTCAGTACTTC. Translating gives CASRGQGLAKNIQYF.

This clone was recorded only once. This sequence joins TRBV6-5 and TRBJ2-3, with D uncertain. Germline V lookup: CDR1 MNHEY, CDR2 SVGAGI. The V gene lost 4 bases and the J gene lost 2 bases, with 7 bases spanning the gap. The CDR3 has 13 amino acids. CDR3 coding DNA: TGTGCCAGCAGTTTTGCCGCCACAGATACGCAGTATTTT. It specifies CASSFAATDTQYF.

This chain joins TRBV10-1 and TRBJ2-3; 15 bases align to TRBD2. This CDR3 spans 16 amino acids. Trimming cost V 3 bases and J 5 bases; bases outside gene matches: 3. Germline CDR1 is WNHNN and CDR2 is SYGVQD (reference sequence). CDR3 nucleotide sequence: TGCGCCAGCAGTGAAGGGACTAGCGGGAGGAAAGATACGCAGTATTTT. This codes for CASSEGTSGRKDTQYF.

The rearrangement uses TRBV7-9 and TRBJ2-1, with D possibly being TRBD2 (5 bases). V shed 11 bases and J shed 6 bases, with 14 bases lying between them. The CDR3 has 12 amino acids. Germline V gene sequence: CDR1 SEHNR, CDR2 FQNEAQ (reference sequence). Here the CDR3 reads CASGVQTNEQFF. CDR3 sequence (DNA): TGTGCCTCCGGGGTCCAGACCAATGAGCAGTTCTTC.

J is TRBJ1-6 and V is TRBV28; TRBD1 might be the D (6 bases). The germline gives CDR1 MDHEN, CDR2 SYDVKM. V lost 5 bases to trimming and J lost 11 bases, with 16 bases between them. The CDR3 consists of 14 residues. The CDR3 reads CASSRTVILAPLHF. CDR3 DNA sequence: TGTGCCAGCAGTCGGACAGTGATTCTGGCACCCCTCCACTTT.

This clone was seen just once. The junction does not match germline at one end; this may be a read error. The same CDR3 is also encoded by other DNA sequences in this sample. V gene TRBV11-2 combines with J gene TRBJ1-2; D is unresolved. The CDR3 has 12 residues. Germline CDR1 and CDR2: SGHAT and FQNNGV. The DNA for the CDR3 is TGCGCCAGCAGCTTAGTAGGCAGTGGCTACACCTTC. Its translation: CASSLVGSGYTF.

This chain connects TRBV15 to TRBJ2-1; D is uncertain. This CDR3 has 13 residues. Between the trimmed V and J ends, which lost 5 bases and 9 bases, there was a span of 14 bases. Germline values: CDR1 LNHNV, CDR2 YYDKDF (reference sequence). CDR3 residues: CATSGRPFGEQFF. CDR3 nucleotides: TGTGCCACCAGCGGCCGTCCCTTCGGTGAGCAGTTCTTC.

V is TRBV18 and J is TRBJ2-1; no firm D call. V was trimmed by 3 bases and J by 1 base, leaving 13 bases between them. The CDR3 totals 16 residues. CDR1 and CDR2 (germline): KGHSH, LQKENI. The CDR3 reads CASSPQVIASYNEQFF. The DNA of the CDR3 is TGTGCCAGCTCACCGCAGGTCATAGCATCCTACAATGAGCAGTTCTTC.